Detailed here is one T cell receptor beta chain. These data originate in a study of blood T cell repertoires in COVID-19. Germline V gives CDR1 SGDLS, CDR2 YYNGEE. This CDR3 spans 13 amino acids. Trimming cost V 7 bases and J 4 bases, with 12 bases left between them. Clones were sequenced by immunoSEQ multiplex PCR, and TCRdb holds only the in-frame ones, with some missing. The sample shows around 310,000 clones, 70% to 90% of them seen only once. The receptor was derived from a woman between 55 and 75 years old with acute or convalescent COVID-19. This rearrangement joins TRBV9 to TRBJ1-5; tentative D call: TRBD1 (5 bases). The source material was peripheral blood. CDR3 sequence: CASGGVGNQPQHF. CDR3 in DNA: TGTGCCAGCGGGGGGGTTGGGAATCAGCCCCAGCATTTT.